The subject of this entry is one TCR beta chain. The sample is drawn from a study of cytomegalovirus exposure and HLA in healthy donors. PCR primers comprised 60 Vbeta and 13 Jbeta primers. Methods used by the authors: In a later analysis, around 11 million of 65 million to 90 million unique beta chains occurred in at least two donors. Profiled with immunoSEQ multiplex PCR; TCRdb holds only in-frame clones, not every one. Clone size and the V and J calls come from that table; the DNA yielded D and trimming. There are roughly 120,000 clones in the sample; 70% to 75% occur only once, and around 4.5% lies in the top ten. CDR3 length: 15 amino acids. Trimming took 0 bases from V and 3 from J, leaving 12 bases between them. Germline loops: CDR1 MNHEY, CDR2 SVGAGI.

What was sequenced was PBMCs. The TCR originated in a woman in her forties in good health and CMV-seronegative. This rearrangement joins TRBV6-5 to TRBJ2-7; no firm D call. The CDR3 nucleotides read TGTGCCAGCAGTTACTCGAATTTTGACAACTACGAGCAGTACTTC. Residues: CASSYSNFDNYEQYF.